This T cell receptor beta chain was sequenced during a study of STAT3 mutations in large granular lymphocyte leukemia. Overall study: Roughly half of the longitudinally sequenced T-LGLL patients carried detectable canonical activating STAT3 mutations.

In the case of this clone: What it binds is not known.

Study outcomes and limitations: In about 30% of the 18 patients, new TCR clonotypes emerged after therapy. Clonal expansion was inferred from other time points because no sample existed at each clone's first appearance. Every T-LGLL patient had at least one immunodominant TCRbeta clonotype.

The CDR3 runs to 15 residues. Per germline, CDR1 MNHEY and CDR2 SMNVEV (reference sequence). V was pared by 7 bases and J by 3 bases, with 19 bases between. Average productive template count per sample was about 40,773. Clones were sequenced by immunoSEQ multiplex PCR, and TCRdb holds only the in-frame ones, with some missing. The sample yields tens of thousands of clones, 94% seen once. The sample taken for sequencing was peripheral blood mononuclear cells. This TCR came from a middle-aged man with T-cell large granular lymphocyte leukemia. Some clones in this sample may be carry-over from other donors' samples. J is TRBJ2-7 and V is TRBV27; D may be TRBD1 (6 bases). This CDR3 reads CASIPRPGQDYEQYF. The CDR3 nucleotides are TGTGCCAGCATCCCCCGACCGGGACAAGACTACGAGCAGTACTTC.